A single TCR beta chain is shown here with its context. As handled by the study authors: Counts of nucleated cells, estimated from reference gene primer amplification, were obtained. Repertoires were generated with immunoSEQ multiplex PCR, while TCRdb's copy carries only in-frame clones and drops some. The V and J calls and clone size come from that table; D and trimming were worked out from the DNA. The table lists about 300,000 clones, roughly 86% of them singletons, with around 1.6% in the top ten. This entry belongs to a study of blood T cell repertoires in COVID-19. Study background: Samples representing acute and convalescent COVID-19 were sourced from the United States, Italy and Spain. PBMCs, B-cell-depleted T cells, or T cells were the source of the cDNA or gDNA that made up the material.

The CDR3 extends over 14 amino acids. V gave up 1 base and J gave up 5 bases; unmatched junction bases: 5. Germline V gives CDR1 SGHRS, CDR2 YFSETQ. The chain carries TRBV5-1 and TRBJ2-5, with TRBD1 matching 7 bases. Specimen: peripheral blood. This TCR was sampled from a woman between 45 and 65 years old with acute or convalescent COVID-19. CDR3 DNA sequence: TGCGCCAGCAGCTTGCAGGGGGTGAGGGAGACCCAGTACTTC. Translated: CASSLQGVRETQYF.